The T cell receptor (beta chain) under discussion was sequenced for a study of blood T cells in healthy people across ages. The V segment lost 5 bases and the J segment 3 bases; nucleotides outside the gene matches: 9. This CDR3 spans 15 amino acids. Germline CDR1 reads SEHNR; CDR2 reads FQNEAQ (reference sequence). For the second PCR, which ran for about 7 to 11 cycles, a sample-barcoded 5' primer and a J-beta primer mix were used. TCRdb independently ran MiXCR on the 5' RACE reads; one entry per CDR3 protein. The data hold fewer than 1.5 million distinct CDR3 sequences, with around 39% observed a single time. This clonotype was seen more than once but under ten times. Its antigen remains unidentified. The study's findings and limits: Unknown CMV status may confound age-related changes in expanded clones.

The genes are TRBV7-9 and TRBJ2-5; 7 bases line up with TRBD2. Sequenced input: blood. The TCR originated in a woman in her late teens or twenties in good health. DNA of the CDR3: TGTGCCAGCAGCGGCGGACTAGTCTTTGAAGAGACCCAGTACTTC. This sequence encodes CASSGGLVFEETQYF.